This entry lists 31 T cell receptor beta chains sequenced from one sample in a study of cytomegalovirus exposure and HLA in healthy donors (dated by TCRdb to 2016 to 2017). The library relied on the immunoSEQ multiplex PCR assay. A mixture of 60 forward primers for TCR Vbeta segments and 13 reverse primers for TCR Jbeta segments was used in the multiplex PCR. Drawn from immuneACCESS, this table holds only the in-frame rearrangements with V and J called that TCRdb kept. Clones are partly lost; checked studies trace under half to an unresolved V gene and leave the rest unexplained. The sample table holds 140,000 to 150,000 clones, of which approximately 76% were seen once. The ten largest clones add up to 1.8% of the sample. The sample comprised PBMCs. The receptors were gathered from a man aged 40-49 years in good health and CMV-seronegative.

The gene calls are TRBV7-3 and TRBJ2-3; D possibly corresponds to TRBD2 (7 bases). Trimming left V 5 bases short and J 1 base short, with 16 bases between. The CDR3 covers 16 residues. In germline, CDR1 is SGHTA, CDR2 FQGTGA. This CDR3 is CASSPRAGAGTDTQYF. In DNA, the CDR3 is TGTGCCAGCAGCCCAAGGGCGGGGGCGGGCACAGATACGCAGTATTTT.

The CDR3: CASSDRVGEQYF. The CDR3 nucleotides read TGTGCCAGCAGCGACAGGGTAGGCGAGCAGTACTTC. The genes are TRBV28 and TRBJ2-7; 7 bases align to TRBD1. With V trimmed by 6 bases and J by 6 bases, 5 bases remained unmatched. This CDR3 is 12 amino acids long. CDR1 MDHEN and CDR2 SYDVKM come from the germline V gene. Supplemented by reference TRBV28 and TRBJ2-7, the full variable domain reads DVKVTQSSRYLVKRTGEKVFLECVQDMDHENMFWYRQDPGLGLRLIYFSYDVKMKEKGDIPEGYSVSREKKERFSLILESASTNQTSMYLCASSDRVGEQYFGPGTRLTVT.

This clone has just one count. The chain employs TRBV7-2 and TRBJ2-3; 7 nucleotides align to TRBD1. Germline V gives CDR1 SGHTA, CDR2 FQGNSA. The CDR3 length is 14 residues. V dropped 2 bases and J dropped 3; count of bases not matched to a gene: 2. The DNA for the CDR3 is TGTGCCAGCAGCTTAAGACAGGGTACAGATACGCAGTATTTT. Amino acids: CASSLRQGTDTQYF. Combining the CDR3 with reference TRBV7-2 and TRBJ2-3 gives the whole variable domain GAGVSQSPSNKVTEKGKDVELRCDPISGHTALYWYRQSLGQGLEFLIYFQGNSAPDKSGLPSDRFSAERTGGSVSTLTIQRTQQEDSAVYLCASSLRQGTDTQYFGPGTRLTVL.

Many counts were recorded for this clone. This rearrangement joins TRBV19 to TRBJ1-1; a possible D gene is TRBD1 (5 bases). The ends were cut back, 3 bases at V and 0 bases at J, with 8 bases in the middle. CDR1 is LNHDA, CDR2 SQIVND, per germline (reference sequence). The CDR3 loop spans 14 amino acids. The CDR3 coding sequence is TGTGCCAGTAGTATGCCAGGGCTGAACACTGAAGCTTTCTTT. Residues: CASSMPGLNTEAFF.

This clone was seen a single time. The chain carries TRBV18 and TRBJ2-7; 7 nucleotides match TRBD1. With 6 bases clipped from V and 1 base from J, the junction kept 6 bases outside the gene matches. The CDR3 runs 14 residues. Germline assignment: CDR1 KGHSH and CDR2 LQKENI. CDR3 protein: CASSEGAASYEQYF. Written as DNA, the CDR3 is TGTGCCAGCTCCGAGGGGGCAGCTTCCTACGAGCAGTACTTC.

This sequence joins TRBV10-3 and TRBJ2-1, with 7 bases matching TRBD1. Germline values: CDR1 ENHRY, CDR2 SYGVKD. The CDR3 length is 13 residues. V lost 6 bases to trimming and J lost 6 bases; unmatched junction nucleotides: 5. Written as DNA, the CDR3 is TGTGCCATCAGAGACCGGGACAGCAATGAGCAGTTCTTC. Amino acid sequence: CAIRDRDSNEQFF.

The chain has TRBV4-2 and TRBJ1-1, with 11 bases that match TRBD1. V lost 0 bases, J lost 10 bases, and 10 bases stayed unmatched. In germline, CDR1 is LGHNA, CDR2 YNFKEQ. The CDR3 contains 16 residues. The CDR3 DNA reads TGTGCCAGCAGCCAAGAGAGAGGGACAGGGGGTTATGGAGCTTTCTTT. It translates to CASSQERGTGGYGAFF.

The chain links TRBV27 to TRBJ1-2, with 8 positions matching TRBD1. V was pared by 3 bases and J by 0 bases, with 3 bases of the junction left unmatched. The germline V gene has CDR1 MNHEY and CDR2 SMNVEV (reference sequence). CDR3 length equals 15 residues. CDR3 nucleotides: TGTGCCAGCAGTTTGGCAGGGGGCACTAACTATGGCTACACCTTC. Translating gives CASSLAGGTNYGYTF.

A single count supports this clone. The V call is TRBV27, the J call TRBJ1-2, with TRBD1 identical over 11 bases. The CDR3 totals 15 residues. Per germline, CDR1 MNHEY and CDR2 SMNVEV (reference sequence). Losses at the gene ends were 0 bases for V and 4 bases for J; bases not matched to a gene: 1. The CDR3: CASSLSDRGLYGYTF. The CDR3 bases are TGTGCCAGCAGTTTATCGGACAGGGGGCTCTATGGCTACACCTTC.

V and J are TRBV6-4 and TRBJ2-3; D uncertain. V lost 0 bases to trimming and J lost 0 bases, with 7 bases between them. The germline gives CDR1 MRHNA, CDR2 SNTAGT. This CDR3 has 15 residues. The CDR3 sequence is CASSDSGYSTDTQYF. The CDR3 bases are TGTGCCAGCAGTGACTCGGGCTATAGCACAGATACGCAGTATTTT.

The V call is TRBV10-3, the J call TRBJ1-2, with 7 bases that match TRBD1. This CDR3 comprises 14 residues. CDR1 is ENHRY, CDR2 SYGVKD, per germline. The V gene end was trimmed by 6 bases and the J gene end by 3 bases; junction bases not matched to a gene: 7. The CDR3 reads CAISPTGSDYGYTF. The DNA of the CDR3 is TGTGCCATCAGCCCGACAGGGTCCGACTATGGCTACACCTTC.

DNA of the CDR3: TGTGCCAGCAGCTTAGAAACTAGGGAGACCCAGTACTTC. It translates to CASSLETRETQYF. This chain uses TRBV7-2 with TRBJ2-5; TRBD2 is a possible D gene (5 bases). V shed 1 base and J shed 5 bases, with 8 bases lying between them. Germline assignment: CDR1 SGHTA and CDR2 FQGNSA. CDR3 length: 13 amino acids.

CDR3 nucleotide sequence: TGTGCCAGCAGAGACAGGTACTCCTACGAGCAGTACTTC. It is translated as CASRDRYSYEQYF. J is TRBJ2-7 and V is TRBV11-2; perhaps TRBD1 as D (6 bases). This CDR3 spans 13 amino acids. V was clipped by 6 bases and J by 0 bases, with 9 bases between them. Germline CDR1 is SGHAT and CDR2 is FQNNGV.

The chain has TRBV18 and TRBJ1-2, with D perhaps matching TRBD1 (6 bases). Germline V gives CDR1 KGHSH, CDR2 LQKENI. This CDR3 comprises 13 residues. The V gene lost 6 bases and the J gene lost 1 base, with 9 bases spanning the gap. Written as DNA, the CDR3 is TGTGCCAGCTCCCAACAGGGTAACTATGGCTACACCTTC. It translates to CASSQQGNYGYTF.

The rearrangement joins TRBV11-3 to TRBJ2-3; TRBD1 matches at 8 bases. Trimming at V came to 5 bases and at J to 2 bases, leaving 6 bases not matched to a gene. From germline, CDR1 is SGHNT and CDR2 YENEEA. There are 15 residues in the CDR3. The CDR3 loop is CASSPQGADTDTQYF. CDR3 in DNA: TGTGCCAGCAGCCCCCAGGGGGCGGACACAGATACGCAGTATTTT.

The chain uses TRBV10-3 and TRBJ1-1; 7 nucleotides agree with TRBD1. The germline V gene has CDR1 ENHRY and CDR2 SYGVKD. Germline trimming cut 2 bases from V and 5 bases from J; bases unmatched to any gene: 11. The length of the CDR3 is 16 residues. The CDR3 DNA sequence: TGTGCCATCAGTGAGGAGTCCGGGGACAGAAAAACTGAAGCTTTCTTT. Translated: CAISEESGDRKTEAFF.

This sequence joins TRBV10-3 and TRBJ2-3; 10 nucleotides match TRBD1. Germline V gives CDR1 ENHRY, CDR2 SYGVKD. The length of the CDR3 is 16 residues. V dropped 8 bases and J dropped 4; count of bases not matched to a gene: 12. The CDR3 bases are TGTGCCATCGGCGGGGGACAGGGGTCTTTTTCAGATACGCAGTATTTT. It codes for CAIGGGQGSFSDTQYF.

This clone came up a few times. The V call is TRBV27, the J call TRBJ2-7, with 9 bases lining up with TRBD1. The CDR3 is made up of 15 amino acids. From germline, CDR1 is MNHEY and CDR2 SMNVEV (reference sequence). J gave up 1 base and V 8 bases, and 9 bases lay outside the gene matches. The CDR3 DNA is TGTGCCAGCTCCACATCCGGGACAGGGTCCTACGAGCAGTACTTC. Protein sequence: CASSTSGTGSYEQYF.

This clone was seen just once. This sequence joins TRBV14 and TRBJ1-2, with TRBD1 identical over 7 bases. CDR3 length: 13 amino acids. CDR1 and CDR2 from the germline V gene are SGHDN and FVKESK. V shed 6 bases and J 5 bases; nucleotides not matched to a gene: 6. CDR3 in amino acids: CASSRQGGYGYTF. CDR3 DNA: TGTGCCAGCAGTCGCCAGGGGGGATATGGCTACACCTTC. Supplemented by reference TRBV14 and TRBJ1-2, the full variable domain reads EAGVTQFPSHSVIEKGQTVTLRCDPISGHDNLYWYRRVMGKEIKFLLHFVKESKQDESGMPNNRFLAERTGGTYSTLKVQPAELEDSGVYFCASSRQGGYGYTFGSGTRLTVV.

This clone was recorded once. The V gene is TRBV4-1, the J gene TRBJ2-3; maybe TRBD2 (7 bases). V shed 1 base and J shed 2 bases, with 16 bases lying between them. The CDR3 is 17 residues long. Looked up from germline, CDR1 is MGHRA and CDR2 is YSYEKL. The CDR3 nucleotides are TGCGCCAGCAGCCAAGTGGAGGCGGGGGCATACACAGATACGCAGTATTTT. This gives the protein CASSQVEAGAYTDTQYF.

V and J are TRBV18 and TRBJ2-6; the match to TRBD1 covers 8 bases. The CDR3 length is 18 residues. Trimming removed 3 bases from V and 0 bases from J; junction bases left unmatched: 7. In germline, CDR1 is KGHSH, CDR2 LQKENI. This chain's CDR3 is CASSPEQGGGSGANVLTF. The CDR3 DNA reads TGTGCCAGCTCACCGGAACAGGGGGGTGGCTCTGGGGCCAACGTCCTGACTTTC.

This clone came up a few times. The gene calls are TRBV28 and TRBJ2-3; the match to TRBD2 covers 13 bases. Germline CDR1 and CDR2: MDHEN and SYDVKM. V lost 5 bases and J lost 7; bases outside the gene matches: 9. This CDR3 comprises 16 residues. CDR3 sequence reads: CASSPTGTSGKNTQYF. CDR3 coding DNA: TGTGCCAGCAGTCCGACAGGGACTAGCGGGAAGAATACGCAGTATTTT.

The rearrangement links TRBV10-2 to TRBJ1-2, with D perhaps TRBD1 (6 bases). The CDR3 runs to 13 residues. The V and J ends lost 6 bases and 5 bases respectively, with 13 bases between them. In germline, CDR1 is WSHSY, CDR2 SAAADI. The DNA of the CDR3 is TGCGCCAGCAGGGGGCGGACAGCTTATGGCTACACCTTC. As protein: CASRGRTAYGYTF.

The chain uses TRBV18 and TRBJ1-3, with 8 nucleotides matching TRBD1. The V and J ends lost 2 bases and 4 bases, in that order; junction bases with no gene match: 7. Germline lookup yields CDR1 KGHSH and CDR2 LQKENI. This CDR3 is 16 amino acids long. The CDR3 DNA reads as TGTGCCAGCTCACCATACAGGGGGAATACAGGAAACACCATATATTTT. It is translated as CASSPYRGNTGNTIYF.

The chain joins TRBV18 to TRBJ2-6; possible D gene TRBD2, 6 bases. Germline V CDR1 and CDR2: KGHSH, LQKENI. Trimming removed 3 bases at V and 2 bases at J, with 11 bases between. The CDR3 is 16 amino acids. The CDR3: CASSPGTSPGANVLTF. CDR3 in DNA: TGTGCCAGCTCACCGGGAACTAGCCCTGGGGCCAACGTCCTGACTTTC.

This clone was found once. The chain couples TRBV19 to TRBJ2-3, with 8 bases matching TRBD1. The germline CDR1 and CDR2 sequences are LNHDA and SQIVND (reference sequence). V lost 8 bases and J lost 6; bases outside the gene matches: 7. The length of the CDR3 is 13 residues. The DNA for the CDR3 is TGTGCCAGTGGTAAGCAGGGGGCGGATACGCAGTATTTT. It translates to CASGKQGADTQYF. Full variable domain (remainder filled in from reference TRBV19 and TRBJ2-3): DGGITQSPKYLFRKEGQNVTLSCEQNLNHDAMYWYRQDPGQGLRLIYYSQIVNDFQKGDIAEGYSVSREKKESFPLTVTSAQKNPTAFYLCASGKQGADTQYFGPGTRLTVL.

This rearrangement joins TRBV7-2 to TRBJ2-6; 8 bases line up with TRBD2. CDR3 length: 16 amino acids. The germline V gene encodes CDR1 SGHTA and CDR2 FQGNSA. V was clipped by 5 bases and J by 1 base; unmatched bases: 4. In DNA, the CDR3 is TGTGCCAGCAGCCTTAGCGGGGTATCTGGGGCCAACGTCCTGACTTTC. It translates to CASSLSGVSGANVLTF.

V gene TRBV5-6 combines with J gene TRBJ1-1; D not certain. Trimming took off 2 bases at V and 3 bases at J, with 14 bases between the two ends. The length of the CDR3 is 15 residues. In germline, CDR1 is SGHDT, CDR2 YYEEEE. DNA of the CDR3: TGTGCCAGCAGCTTCGGCAGGTCCTTGGACACTGAAGCTTTCTTT. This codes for CASSFGRSLDTEAFF.

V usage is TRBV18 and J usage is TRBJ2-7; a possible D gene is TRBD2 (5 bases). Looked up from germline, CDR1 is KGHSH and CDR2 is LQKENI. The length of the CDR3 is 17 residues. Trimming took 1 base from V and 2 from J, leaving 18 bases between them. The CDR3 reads CASSPLPRSAVPYEQYF. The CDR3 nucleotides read TGTGCCAGCTCACCACTGCCGCGCTCAGCGGTCCCCTACGAGCAGTACTTC.

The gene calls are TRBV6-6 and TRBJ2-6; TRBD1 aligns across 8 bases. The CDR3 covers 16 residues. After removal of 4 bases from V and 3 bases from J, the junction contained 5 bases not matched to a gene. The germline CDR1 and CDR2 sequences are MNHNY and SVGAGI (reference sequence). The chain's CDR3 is CASSSQGAGGANVLTF. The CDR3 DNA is TGTGCCAGCAGTTCCCAGGGGGCCGGTGGGGCCAACGTCCTGACTTTC.

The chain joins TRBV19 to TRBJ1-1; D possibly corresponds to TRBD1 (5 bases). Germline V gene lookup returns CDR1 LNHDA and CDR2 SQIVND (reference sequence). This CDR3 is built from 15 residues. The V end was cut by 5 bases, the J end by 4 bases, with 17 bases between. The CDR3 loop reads CASSSPQGLVTEAFF. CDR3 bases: TGTGCCAGTAGTTCCCCTCAGGGCCTCGTCACTGAAGCTTTCTTT.